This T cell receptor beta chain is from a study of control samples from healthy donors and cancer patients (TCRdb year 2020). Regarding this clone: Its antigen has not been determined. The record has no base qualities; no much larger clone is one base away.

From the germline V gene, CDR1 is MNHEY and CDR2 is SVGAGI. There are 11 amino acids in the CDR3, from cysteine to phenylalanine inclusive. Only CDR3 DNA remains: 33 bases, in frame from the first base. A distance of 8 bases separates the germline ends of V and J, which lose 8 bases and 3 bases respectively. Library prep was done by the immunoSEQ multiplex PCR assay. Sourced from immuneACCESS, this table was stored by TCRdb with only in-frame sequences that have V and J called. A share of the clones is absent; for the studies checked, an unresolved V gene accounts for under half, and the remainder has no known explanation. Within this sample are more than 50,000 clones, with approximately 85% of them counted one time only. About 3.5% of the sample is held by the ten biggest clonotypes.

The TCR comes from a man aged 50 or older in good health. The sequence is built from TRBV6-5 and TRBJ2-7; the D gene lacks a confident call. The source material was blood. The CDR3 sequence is CASETYYEQYF. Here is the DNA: TGTGCCAGCGAGACCTACTACGAGCAGTACTTC.